This TCR beta chain came from a study of metastatic and nonmetastatic thyroid tumors. Study context: Blood and tumor or nodule tissue repertoires from malignant and benign thyroid patients were compared. Study-wide results and limits: Patients with malignant thyroid tumors reportedly had significantly higher TCR beta diversity than those with benign nodules, in blood and tumor.

This clone ranks as medium-sized. Antigen: not known. TCRdb recomputed clones from the PCR reads via MiXCR. The sample yields 7,500 to 8,500 clones, 20% to 30% seen once. The CDR3 extends over 17 amino acids. V trimming: 1 base; J trimming: 0 bases; junction bases outside the gene matches: 7. CDR1 is LNHNV, CDR2 YYDKDF, per germline (reference sequence). Thyroid surgery had not been preceded by any treatment in any patient. Sequenced material: tumor tissue. The gene calls are TRBV15 and TRBJ2-7, with TRBD2 matching over 9 bases. This TCR was sampled from a female donor with papillary thyroid cancer or a benign thyroid nodule (not recorded which). Some clones in this sample may be carry-over from other donors' samples. The CDR3 is CATSRGLAGLLSYEQYF. Written as DNA, the CDR3 is TGTGCCACCAGCAGAGGTCTAGCGGGGCTCCTCTCCTACGAGCAGTACTTC.